The 4 T cell receptor beta chains presented below share a single source sample, sequenced in a study of response to subunit inactivated influenza vaccine (dated by TCRdb to the late 2010s). Library preparation used RT-PCR. Instrument used: Illumina HiSeq 2500. TCRdb trimmed the raw reads at Q25, called clones with MiXCR and kept productive beta chains. Here each entry gathers all rows of one CDR3 protein and keeps the most common genes and DNA. The sample table contains about 520,000 distinct CDR3 sequences; only one count was recorded for 7.2% of them. Roughly 14% of the sample goes to the ten largest clones. The specimen was PBMCs from blood, collected less than 30 months after vaccination. Receptors were obtained from a man in his fifties or sixties who received an inactivated influenza vaccine. Donor details come from another sample of the same person, matched by shared clones.

This chain connects TRBV28 to TRBJ2-7; TRBD1 agrees at 10 bases. The CDR3 extends over 15 amino acids. CDR1 and CDR2 from the germline V gene are MDHEN and SYDVKM. J gave up 8 bases and V 2 bases, and 9 bases lay outside the gene matches. The CDR3 region has the DNA TGTGCCAGCAGTTTAATGACGGGACAGGGGTCGCAGCAGTACTTC. As protein: CASSLMTGQGSQQYF.

In this sample, this clonotype turned up many times. This chain links TRBV6-1 with TRBJ1-6; 7 nucleotides match TRBD1. Losses at the gene ends were 7 bases for V and 9 bases for J; bases not matched to a gene: 3. Germline assignment: CDR1 MNHNS and CDR2 SASEGT. The CDR3 contains 12 residues. The CDR3 sequence is CASNRGGSPLHF. The CDR3 bases are TGTGCCAGCAACAGGGGAGGTTCACCCCTCCACTTT.

In this sample, this clonotype turned up a few times. The chain employs TRBV25-1 and TRBJ2-1, with D unclear. Trimming left V 2 bases short and J 4 bases short, with 9 bases between. CDR3 length equals 14 residues. Germline CDR1 is MGHDK and CDR2 is SYGVNS. The CDR3 protein is CASSENGPYNEQFF. CDR3 coding DNA: TGTGCCAGCAGTGAAAATGGACCGTACAATGAGCAGTTCTTC.

This clonotype came up many times. This rearrangement joins TRBV2 to TRBJ1-6; D is undetermined. Germline V gives CDR1 SNHLY, CDR2 FYNNEI. The CDR3 contains 13 residues. The germline V and J ends were trimmed by 6 bases and 6 bases, with 9 bases remaining between them. This CDR3 is CASRLGANSPLHF. CDR3 coding DNA: TGTGCCAGCAGGCTGGGAGCTAATTCACCCCTCCACTTT.